The following is a TCR beta chain sequence with its context. Its antigen is as yet unknown. The V gene lost 3 bases and the J gene lost 1 base, with 9 bases spanning the gap. CDR3 length: 14 amino acids. Germline V gene data show CDR1 as SGHVS and CDR2 as FNYEAQ. Addition of a universal primer site occurred through template switching, and cDNA carried unique molecular identifiers. One entry per CDR3 protein, called by TCRdb with MiXCR from the 5' RACE reads. The table has about 550,000 distinct CDR3 sequences, about 22% seen once; the top ten hold approximately 0.52%. The source of the sample is a study of identical twins. Study-wide results and limits: A lower insertion count was a feature of abundant cord blood beta clonotypes, with no such feature in memory repertoires. The authors noted that invariant MAIT and iNKT cells could partly confound zero-insertion analyses. Twin sharing of out-of-frame TCR alpha was underestimated by models in monozygotic pairs.

The sample was also linked to a second study, of yellow fever vaccine responses in identical twins.

This clonotype originated in a woman between 18 and 30 years old in good health. The material sequenced was CD4+ T cells sorted from blood. J is TRBJ1-1 and V is TRBV7-6; D is ambiguous. The CDR3 DNA reads TGTGCCAGCAGCTTTCTCGACAAGAACACTGAAGCTTTCTTT. Its protein is CASSFLDKNTEAFF.